This entry lists 25 T cell receptor beta chains sequenced from one sample in a study of blood T cell repertoires in COVID-19. Here immunoSEQ multiplex PCR was the method, and the copy in TCRdb shows in-frame clones only, minus some. The profile shows 220,000 or so clones, 86% of them singletons. Material: PBMCs or T cells enriched from blood (not recorded which). The receptors shown here come from a woman aged 45-59 years who had recovered from COVID-19.

V usage is TRBV6-5 and J usage is TRBJ1-2; D remains unclear. This CDR3 has 13 residues. Trimming pared 2 bases from V and 1 base from J, leaving 5 bases between. Germline V gives CDR1 MNHEY, CDR2 SVGAGI. The CDR3 coding sequence is TGTGCCAGCAGTTACGGCGGTAACTATGGCTACACCTTC. It translates to CASSYGGNYGYTF.

The rearrangement uses TRBV9 and TRBJ2-1; D perhaps matches TRBD2 (5 bases). V lost 4 bases to trimming and J lost 9 bases, with 14 bases between them. Germline loops: CDR1 SGDLS, CDR2 YYNGEE. The CDR3 is 13 residues long. CDR3 amino acids: CASSPGVKAEQFF. The CDR3 coding sequence is TGTGCCAGCAGCCCCGGGGTAAAGGCTGAGCAGTTCTTC.

This chain links TRBV5-1 with TRBJ2-3; maybe TRBD2 (6 bases). The CDR3 is 16 residues long. V was cut by 4 bases and J by 4 bases, with 19 bases left in between. Germline CDR1 reads SGHRS; CDR2 reads YFSETQ. CDR3 sequence: CASSPTLGRESDTQYF. CDR3 coding DNA: TGCGCCAGCAGCCCCACCCTGGGACGGGAGTCAGATACGCAGTATTTT.

V gene TRBV7-9 combines with J gene TRBJ2-7; 9 nucleotides agree with TRBD2. The CDR3 spans 14 residues. The germline V gene has CDR1 SEHNR and CDR2 FQNEAQ (reference sequence). The V gene end was trimmed by 2 bases and the J gene end by 9 bases; junction bases not matched to a gene: 8. This CDR3 reads CASSLLAGGLVQYF. As DNA, the CDR3 is TGTGCCAGCAGCTTACTGGCGGGAGGGCTTGTGCAGTACTTC. The complete variable domain, with remaining parts taken from reference TRBV7-9 and TRBJ2-7, reads DTGVSQNPRHKITKRGQNVTFRCDPISEHNRLYWYRQTLGQGPEFLTYFQNEAQLEKSRLLSDRFSAERPKGSFSTLEIQRTEQGDSAMYLCASSLLAGGLVQYFGPGTRLTVT.

A single count supports this clone. The CDR3 DNA reads TGTGCCAGCTCACCCCGAGAGGGTGACACTGAAGCTTTCTTT. This encodes CASSPREGDTEAFF. The chain joins TRBV18 to TRBJ1-1; no reliable D call. Germline-derived CDR1 and CDR2 are KGHSH and LQKENI. Deletions cut 3 bases from V and 3 bases from J, with 11 bases between. CDR3 length equals 14 residues.

The V and J genes are TRBV6-5 and TRBJ2-7, with D tentatively TRBD2 (6 bases). The germline CDR1 and CDR2 sequences are MNHEY and SVGAGI. V was cut by 6 bases and J by 5 bases, with 14 bases left in between. This CDR3 has 13 residues. The CDR3 reads CASSSGTPDEQYF. CDR3 nucleotides: TGTGCCAGCAGCTCCGGGACTCCTGACGAGCAGTACTTC.

This chain joins TRBV27 and TRBJ1-5, with 7 nucleotides matching TRBD1. The CDR3 covers 14 residues. Looked up from germline, CDR1 is MNHEY and CDR2 is SMNVEV (reference sequence). The ends lost 5 bases at V and 9 bases at J; junction bases unmatched: 10. The CDR3 region is CASSHRQGPLPQHF. In nucleotides, the CDR3 is TGTGCCAGCAGTCATCGACAGGGCCCTCTGCCCCAGCATTTT.

J is TRBJ2-7 and V is TRBV30; 15 positions agree with TRBD2. The CDR3 length is 17 residues. In germline, CDR1 is GTSNPN, CDR2 SVGIG (reference sequence). V lost 3 bases and J lost 3; bases outside the gene matches: 9. For the CDR3, the DNA is TGTGCCTGGAGCGATTCCGGGACTAGCGGGGGGTACTACGAGCAGTACTTC. Protein: CAWSDSGTSGGYYEQYF.

The genes are TRBV11-3 and TRBJ2-2; possibly TRBD2 for D (5 bases). The CDR3 contains 15 residues. Germline CDR1 SGHNT, CDR2 YENEEA. V lost 1 base and J lost 7, with 13 bases in between. CDR3 sequence reads: CASSLGPGWVGELFF. The CDR3 region has the DNA TGTGCCAGCAGCTTAGGACCGGGGTGGGTCGGGGAGCTGTTTTTT.

V is TRBV27 and J is TRBJ2-1; D unclear. The V and J ends lost 4 bases and 9 bases respectively, with 7 bases between them. The CDR3 sequence is 11 residues long. Germline V gene data show CDR1 as MNHEY and CDR2 as SMNVEV (reference sequence). This chain's CDR3 is CASSSPSEQFF. The CDR3 DNA sequence: TGTGCCAGCAGTTCTCCGAGTGAGCAGTTCTTC.

V gene TRBV18 combines with J gene TRBJ2-5; no definite D call. The germline CDR1 and CDR2 sequences are KGHSH and LQKENI. This CDR3 region has 15 residues. With 2 bases removed from V and 2 bases from J, the gap between germline ends came to 12 bases. CDR3 protein: CASSPGENGQETQYF. In DNA, the CDR3 is TGTGCCAGCTCACCAGGAGAGAATGGGCAAGAGACCCAGTACTTC.

This chain joins TRBV4-2 and TRBJ2-7; tentative D call: TRBD2 (6 bases). Germline V gene lookup returns CDR1 LGHNA and CDR2 YNFKEQ. CDR3 length: 17 residues. V shed 5 bases and J shed 4 bases, with 24 bases lying between them. The CDR3 sequence is CASSSLPTGRVAYEQYF. The CDR3 nucleotides are TGTGCCAGCAGCTCCCTGCCAACCGGGAGAGTAGCGTACGAGCAGTACTTC.

The rearrangement joins TRBV29-1 to TRBJ2-2, with D perhaps TRBD1 (5 bases). Germline-derived CDR1 and CDR2 are SQVTM and ANQGSEA. V shed 0 bases and J shed 6 bases, with 17 bases lying between them. The CDR3 spans 16 residues. DNA of the CDR3: TGCAGCGTTGAAGACCCGTACAGGTTTTATTCCGGGGAGCTGTTTTTT. Translation gives CSVEDPYRFYSGELFF.

V and J are TRBV10-3 and TRBJ2-7, with D possibly matching TRBD2 (6 bases). The CDR3 loop spans 12 amino acids. Germline CDR1 ENHRY, CDR2 SYGVKD. The ends were cut back, 4 bases at V and 5 bases at J, with 9 bases in the middle. The CDR3 bases are TGTGCCATCAGTGTGGAGGGCCACGAGCAGTACTTC. This gives the protein CAISVEGHEQYF.

This chain links TRBV6-5 with TRBJ1-4; unclear D gene. The CDR3 has 14 residues. Germline values: CDR1 MNHEY, CDR2 SVGAGI. The V and J ends lost 2 bases and 5 bases respectively, with 9 bases between them. CDR3 loop: CASSYKGANEKLFF. The CDR3 coding sequence is TGTGCCAGCAGTTACAAGGGAGCGAATGAAAAACTGTTTTTT.

This chain joins TRBV11-1 and TRBJ2-5; 7 bases match TRBD1. The germline gives CDR1 SGHAT, CDR2 FQDESV (reference sequence). The CDR3 runs to 15 residues. The V segment lost 4 bases and the J segment 4 bases; nucleotides outside the gene matches: 9. Here the CDR3 reads CASSSVKGAGETQYF. The CDR3 bases are TGTGCCAGCAGCTCAGTAAAGGGGGCGGGAGAGACCCAGTACTTC.

This chain connects TRBV4-1 to TRBJ1-5; D is possibly TRBD1 (6 bases). V was shortened by 7 bases and J by 0 bases, with 13 bases between the two germline ends. CDR1 and CDR2 (germline): MGHRA, YSYEKL. The CDR3 spans 15 residues. CDR3 sequence (DNA): TGCGCCAGCACCTTAACGGACAGTAGCAATCAGCCCCAGCATTTT. Its protein is CASTLTDSSNQPQHF.

The V and J genes are TRBV5-4 and TRBJ1-4, with D uncertain. Germline lookup yields CDR1 SGHNT and CDR2 YYREEE (reference sequence). The CDR3 has 15 amino acids. The V gene lost 6 bases and the J gene lost 0 bases, with 12 bases spanning the gap. The CDR3 DNA sequence: TGTGCCAGCACCTACGGTGGGCCAACTAATGAAAAACTGTTTTTT. The encoded protein is CASTYGGPTNEKLFF.

The chain links TRBV15 to TRBJ1-2, with D possibly being TRBD1 (5 bases). Between the trimmed V and J ends, which lost 3 bases and 3 bases, there was a span of 11 bases. The CDR3 runs to 14 residues. Germline V gene lookup returns CDR1 LNHNV and CDR2 YYDKDF (reference sequence). The CDR3 sequence is CATSRGLSDYGYTF. The CDR3 DNA sequence: TGTGCCACCAGCAGGGGACTTAGTGACTATGGCTACACCTTC.

This chain links TRBV27 with TRBJ2-1, with TRBD2 matching 9 bases. V gave up 4 bases and J gave up 0 bases; unmatched junction bases: 7. Germline V gives CDR1 MNHEY, CDR2 SMNVEV (reference sequence). The CDR3 runs 17 residues. This chain's CDR3 is CASSSQTSGSSYNEQFF. CDR3 sequence (DNA): TGTGCCAGCAGTTCCCAGACTAGCGGAAGCTCCTACAATGAGCAGTTCTTC.

The chain uses TRBV3-1 (or the pseudogene TRBV3-2) and TRBJ1-2, with 8 bases identical to TRBD1. After removal of 7 bases from V and 3 bases from J, the junction contained 10 bases not matched to a gene. The CDR3 loop spans 15 amino acids. Germline loops: CDR1 LGHDT, CDR2 YNNKEL (reference sequence). CDR3 nucleotide sequence: TGTGCCAGCACCCCCCGGGACAGGTCATACTATGGCTACACCTTC. Translating gives CASTPRDRSYYGYTF.

This clone has only a few counts. This chain uses TRBV5-5 with TRBJ1-5; D ambiguous. CDR1 is SGHKS and CDR2 is YYEKEE in the germline V gene (reference sequence). V was pared by 4 bases and J by 5 bases, with 19 bases between. The length of the CDR3 is 16 residues. The CDR3 sequence is CASSPTVGLTDQPQHF. The CDR3 coding sequence is TGTGCCAGCAGCCCCACGGTCGGACTGACCGATCAGCCCCAGCATTTT.

The chain combines TRBV29-1 with TRBJ1-1; 7 bases match TRBD1. This CDR3 has 16 residues. CDR1 SQVTM and CDR2 ANQGSEA come from the germline V gene. J lost 0 bases, V lost 3 bases, and 10 bases had no gene match. The CDR3 DNA follows: TGCAGCGTTGAGGAATGGGCAGGGGGTATGAACACTGAAGCTTTCTTT. It yields the protein CSVEEWAGGMNTEAFF.

This chain links TRBV18 with TRBJ1-5; tentatively, D is TRBD1 (5 bases). V lost 0 bases and J lost 4, with 7 bases in between. CDR1 KGHSH and CDR2 LQKENI come from the germline V gene. The CDR3 consists of 14 residues. The CDR3 region has the DNA TGTGCCAGCTCACCACCGACAGCAAATCAGCCCCAGCATTTT. Protein sequence: CASSPPTANQPQHF.

This rearrangement joins TRBV14 to TRBJ1-1; 7 bases align to TRBD1. The V gene end was trimmed by 4 bases and the J gene end by 8 bases; junction bases not matched to a gene: 13. This CDR3 is built from 15 residues. The V gene's germline CDR1 is SGHDN and CDR2 FVKESK. The CDR3 sequence is CASSLGQRRAWEAFF. CDR3 sequence (DNA): TGTGCCAGCAGCCTGGGACAGAGAAGGGCTTGGGAAGCTTTCTTT.